Listed here are 25 T cell receptor beta chains from one sample, sequenced in a study of cytomegalovirus exposure and HLA in healthy donors. PCR amplification relied on 60 Vbeta primers (plus 13 Jbeta primers). Method: immunoSEQ multiplex PCR; TCRdb's copy keeps in-frame clones and lacks some. The table has some 130,000 clones, approximately 81% seen once. Sequenced: PBMCs. The receptors shown here come from a male donor in good health and CMV-seronegative.

For this clone: At one end the junction does not follow the germline gene, possibly because of a read error. J is TRBJ1-2 and V is TRBV7-9, with 7 nucleotides matching TRBD1. The CDR3 loop spans 16 amino acids. Germline V gives CDR1 SEHNR, CDR2 FQNEAQ (reference sequence). The CDR3 nucleotides read TGTTCCAGCAGCTTAGGGCCGGCCACAGGGGACTATGGCTACACCTTC. It is translated as CSSSLGPATGDYGYTF.

The V call is TRBV7-8, the J call TRBJ2-5, with 7 bases that match TRBD1. Germline-derived CDR1 and CDR2 are SGHVS and FQNEAQ. J lost 4 bases, V lost 2 bases, and 10 bases had no gene match. This CDR3 has 16 amino acids. CDR3 protein: CASSLTTGVLSETQYF. CDR3 nucleotide sequence: TGTGCCAGCAGCTTAACAACAGGGGTTTTATCAGAGACCCAGTACTTC.

The J gene is TRBJ2-5, the V gene TRBV30, with 10 bases aligning to TRBD2. Germline V gene sequence: CDR1 GTSNPN, CDR2 SVGIG (reference sequence). The CDR3 contains 14 residues. V gave up 2 bases and J gave up 2 bases; unmatched junction bases: 2. The CDR3 region is CAWSTSGIQETQYF. CDR3 nucleotides: TGTGCCTGGAGTACTAGCGGGATACAAGAGACCCAGTACTTC.

V usage is TRBV6-4 and J usage is TRBJ1-1; no firm D call. CDR1 MRHNA and CDR2 SNTAGT come from the germline V gene. V gave up 4 bases and J gave up 4 bases, with 10 bases separating them. This CDR3 has 13 amino acids. The CDR3 here is CASSAMEGTEAFF. CDR3 in DNA: TGTGCCAGCAGTGCCATGGAGGGCACTGAAGCTTTCTTT.

This clone was seen more than once but under ten times. The chain carries TRBV7-2 and TRBJ1-2; TRBD1 matches 8 bases. Germline V gene sequence: CDR1 SGHTA, CDR2 FQGNSA. V lost 1 base to trimming and J lost 3 bases; unmatched junction nucleotides: 13. This CDR3 comprises 18 residues. CDR3 sequence reads: CASSLGRAAGGSDYGYTF. The CDR3 DNA is TGTGCCAGCAGCTTAGGCCGAGCCGCAGGGGGCTCGGACTATGGCTACACCTTC.

V is TRBV27 and J is TRBJ2-5; 11 bases map to TRBD2. The better agreement between TRBJ2-7 and the DNA end casts doubt on the J call. This CDR3 comprises 15 residues. CDR1 is MNHEY, CDR2 SMNVEV, per germline (reference sequence). The DNA of the CDR3 is TGTGCCAGCAGTTTATCGACTAGCGGGGCCTACGAGCAGTACTTC. This codes for CASSLSTSGAYEQYF.

This clone was detected once. This chain links TRBV4-1 with TRBJ2-7, with 10 bases lining up with TRBD2. V lost 2 bases to trimming and J lost 7 bases; unmatched junction nucleotides: 5. The CDR3 runs to 14 residues. CDR1 is MGHRA and CDR2 is YSYEKL in the germline V gene. The DNA of the CDR3 is TGCGCCAGCAGCCAACTACTAGCGGGGCCTGAGCAGTACTTC. It encodes CASSQLLAGPEQYF.

The chain is built from TRBV30 and TRBJ1-6; maybe TRBD1 (5 bases). Trimming pared 0 bases from V and 7 bases from J, leaving 13 bases between. The CDR3 extends over 15 amino acids. Germline CDR1 and CDR2: GTSNPN and SVGIG (reference sequence). The CDR3 DNA reads as TGTGCCTGGAGTGTTAACAGGTTCATGAATTCACCCCTCCACTTT. This codes for CAWSVNRFMNSPLHF.

The rearrangement uses TRBV27 and TRBJ2-7, with D unresolved. V was shortened by 4 bases and J by 4 bases, with 8 bases between the two germline ends. CDR1 is MNHEY and CDR2 is SMNVEV in the germline V gene (reference sequence). The CDR3 has 12 amino acids. DNA of the CDR3: TGTGCCAGCAGTTACCGCGGATACGAGCAGTACTTC. Encoded protein: CASSYRGYEQYF.

This chain links TRBV29-1 with TRBJ1-2; D is uncertain. The CDR3 is made up of 13 amino acids. The V end lost 6 bases, the J end lost 6 bases, and 17 bases lay between the germline ends. Germline V CDR1 and CDR2: SQVTM, ANQGSEA. CDR3 sequence (DNA): TGCAGCGTCCGCACCCAATCAACACATGGCTACACCTTC. Translated, it gives CSVRTQSTHGYTF.

The gene calls are TRBV27 and TRBJ1-6; D uncertain. V was clipped by 4 bases and J by 7 bases, with 11 bases between them. Germline CDR1 reads MNHEY; CDR2 reads SMNVEV (reference sequence). The CDR3 has 14 amino acids. CDR3 sequence reads: CASSSTAGNSPLHF. Here the CDR3 DNA reads TGTGCCAGCAGTTCGACGGCCGGGAATTCACCCCTCCACTTT.

This sequence joins TRBV4-1 and TRBJ2-1, with 9 bases that match TRBD2. The germline CDR1 and CDR2 sequences are MGHRA and YSYEKL. CDR3 length equals 15 residues. V was pared by 3 bases and J by 5 bases, with 5 bases of the junction left unmatched. CDR3 loop: CASSQWTSDNNEQFF. CDR3 DNA: TGCGCCAGCAGCCAGTGGACTAGCGACAACAATGAGCAGTTCTTC.

This chain uses TRBV7-3 with TRBJ1-2, with D perhaps matching TRBD1 (6 bases). Germline CDR1 SGHTA, CDR2 FQGTGA. V lost 5 bases, J lost 2 bases, and 9 bases lay in between. The CDR3 extends over 13 amino acids. CDR3 sequence (DNA): TGTGCCAGCAGCCCACAGGGCAACTATGGCTACACCTTC. It codes for CASSPQGNYGYTF.

The rearrangement links TRBV6-5 to TRBJ2-3; D unresolved. The germline gives CDR1 MNHEY, CDR2 SVGAGI. CDR3 length: 12 residues. With 5 bases removed from V and 2 bases from J, the gap between germline ends came to 5 bases. The CDR3 DNA sequence: TGTGCCAGCAGTCCCAACACAGATACGCAGTATTTT. Encoded protein: CASSPNTDTQYF.

CDR3 sequence reads: CASMAGGLPREQYF. DNA of the CDR3: TGTGCCAGCATGGCCGGGGGACTTCCCCGGGAGCAGTACTTC. The chain links TRBV7-8 to TRBJ2-7, with a possible D match to TRBD2 (6 bases). The CDR3 consists of 14 residues. Germline CDR1 is SGHVS and CDR2 is FQNEAQ. V was cut by 7 bases and J by 7 bases, with 20 bases left in between.

This clone came up once. The chain combines TRBV18 with TRBJ1-1, with TRBD1 matching over 8 bases. This CDR3 contains 16 residues. CDR1 and CDR2 (germline): KGHSH, LQKENI. Trimming removed 4 bases from V and 5 bases from J; junction bases left unmatched: 12. Here the CDR3 reads CASSLQTGQVRTEAFF. The CDR3, as DNA: TGTGCCAGCTCACTACAGACGGGACAGGTTAGGACTGAAGCTTTCTTT.

V is TRBV5-1 and J is TRBJ2-5; 12 bases map to TRBD2. CDR1 is SGHRS, CDR2 YFSETQ, per germline. V lost 0 bases to trimming and J lost 5 bases; unmatched junction nucleotides: 14. The CDR3 loop spans 19 amino acids. As DNA, the CDR3 is TGCGCCAGCAGCTTGGGGCTAGCGGGAGGGCCGACCTCGGGGGAGACCCAGTACTTC. Translation: CASSLGLAGGPTSGETQYF. The full variable domain, in which reference TRBV5-1 and TRBJ2-5 provide the parts outside the CDR3, is KAGVTQTPRYLIKTRGQQVTLSCSPISGHRSVSWYQQTPGQGLQFLFEYFSETQRNKGNFPGRFSGRQFSNSRSEMNVSTLELGDSALYLCASSLGLAGGPTSGETQYFGPGTRLLVL.

The rearrangement uses TRBV7-3 and TRBJ1-3, with a possible D match to TRBD1 (5 bases). The V gene's germline CDR1 is SGHTA and CDR2 FQGTGA. This CDR3 is 15 amino acids long. Trimming took 5 bases from V and 0 from J, leaving 11 bases between them. CDR3 loop: CASSRGHDSGNTIYF. The CDR3 DNA sequence: TGTGCCAGCAGCCGAGGACACGACTCTGGAAACACCATATATTTT. Drawing the rest from reference TRBV7-3 and TRBJ1-3, the complete variable domain is GAGVSQTPSNKVTEKGKYVELRCDPISGHTALYWYRQSLGQGPEFLIYFQGTGAADDSGLPNDRFFAVRPEGSVSTLKIQRTERGDSAVYLCASSRGHDSGNTIYFGEGSWLTVV.

This clone was seen once. The V gene is TRBV7-9, the J gene TRBJ1-1, with unresolved D. The CDR3 spans 13 residues. Trimming stripped 5 bases from V and 7 bases from J, with 14 bases between. Germline loops: CDR1 SEHNR, CDR2 FQNEAQ (reference sequence). Here the CDR3 DNA reads TGTGCCAGCAGCGGATCGGACGGGAATGAAGCTTTCTTT. Translating it yields CASSGSDGNEAFF.

This clone is a singleton in its sample. The chain combines TRBV5-1 with TRBJ2-3, with unresolved D. The CDR3 totals 14 residues. The germline V and J ends were trimmed by 3 bases and 2 bases, with 10 bases remaining between them. In germline, CDR1 is SGHRS, CDR2 YFSETQ. The CDR3 DNA is TGCGCCAGCAGCTCCTTCCCCGTCACAGATACGCAGTATTTT. Residues: CASSSFPVTDTQYF.

The V gene is TRBV14, the J gene TRBJ2-1; TRBD1 might be the D (5 bases). The CDR3 totals 15 residues. Germline V lookup: CDR1 SGHDN, CDR2 FVKESK. The V end was cut by 1 base, the J end by 4 bases, with 11 bases between. The CDR3 DNA reads as TGTGCCAGCAGCCAAGGCCGACAGCGTTACAATGAGCAGTTCTTC. Translation: CASSQGRQRYNEQFF.

The genes are TRBV6-1 and TRBJ1-3; D remains unclear. The germline gives CDR1 MNHNS, CDR2 SASEGT. The CDR3 is made up of 15 amino acids. Between the trimmed V and J ends, which lost 2 bases and 4 bases, there was a span of 12 bases. The chain's CDR3 is CASSEPPGIGNTIYF. CDR3 DNA sequence: TGTGCCAGCAGTGAACCTCCGGGGATCGGAAACACCATATATTTT.

V and J are TRBV11-3 and TRBJ2-1; no reliable D call. The V end was cut by 4 bases, the J end by 9 bases, with 13 bases between. In germline, CDR1 is SGHNT, CDR2 YENEEA. This CDR3 contains 13 residues. CDR3 sequence (DNA): TGTGCCAGCAGCTCAGACCAGGTGGGTGAGCAGTTCTTC. Its translation is CASSSDQVGEQFF.

This rearrangement joins TRBV7-2 to TRBJ2-1, with 8 nucleotides matching TRBD1. V lost 8 bases to trimming and J lost 2 bases; unmatched junction nucleotides: 5. The CDR3 covers 14 residues. CDR1 is SGHTA, CDR2 FQGNSA, per germline. The CDR3 DNA sequence: TGTGCCAGCCCATCGGACAGGGCCTACAATGAGCAGTTCTTC. Translation gives CASPSDRAYNEQFF.

This chain connects TRBV6-5 to TRBJ2-3, with TRBD2 matching over 13 bases. The CDR3 length is 16 residues. CDR1 and CDR2 (germline): MNHEY, SVGAGI. Trimming removed 4 bases from V and 4 bases from J; junction bases left unmatched: 5. The CDR3 coding sequence is TGTGCCAGCAGTTCCCGGACTAGCGGGGGTCCAGATACGCAGTATTTT. Translating it yields CASSSRTSGGPDTQYF.